These T cell receptor beta chains were read from a single sample in a study of OX40 agonist ivuxolimab in advanced cancers. Only in-frame clones appear in the TCRdb table, and some are missing; sequencing was by immunoSEQ multiplex PCR. This repertoire shows 76,000 or so clones, approximately 85% found once; its top ten account for approximately 0.61%. Sequenced material: CD4+ or CD8+ T cells sorted from blood, taken in a trial of the OX40 agonist ivuxolimab. The source is an adult with an advanced solid tumor such as melanoma, head and neck, liver or kidney cancer. Each CDR3 is given with its conserved first and last residue. The D gene is left open where the match is weak.

cdr3_aa,v_call,d_call
CAISGVRAGGPPGELFF,TRBV10-3,-
CASSLLVRTNEKLFF,TRBV7-2,-
CASSATSGVKTGELFF,TRBV9,TRBD2
CASSLDWTDTQYF,TRBV7-2,-
CASSTQRRGGEQYF,TRBV7-2,TRBD2
CASSLGGAVYEQYF,TRBV7-2,-
CASSFGWAGYNSPLHF,TRBV11-2,-
CASREVVQTEKLFF,TRBV5-1,-
CASSSAAANSYNEQFF,TRBV7-9,-
CASSPGGGGNQPQHF,TRBV5-1,TRBD1
CASSIVGQAGEQYF,TRBV19,-
CASSLVGWDGDIQYF,TRBV5-6,-
CASSYSAVTDTQYF,TRBV6-5,-
CASSIALEQGEAFF,TRBV19,-
CASSEQTDRQPQHF,TRBV2,-
CASSWAIGTQYF,TRBV5-1,-
CASSYLRQGGKLFF,TRBV5-8,TRBD1
CASSKDRDGEKLFF,TRBV6-5,TRBD1
CASSLNGRDTQYF,TRBV7-2,-
CASSDTDRADEKLFF,TRBV6-1,TRBD1
CASSQRSGSYGYTF,TRBV4-3,-
CASSIIGGGNQPQHF,TRBV19,TRBD1
CAWSGDSYIYGYTF,TRBV30,TRBD1
CASSSWRADQNQPQHF,TRBV21-1,-
CAWSAGDGSSYNEQFF,TRBV30,-
CASSYSVQTAQETQYF,TRBV6-5,-
CASGGGDTEAFF,TRBV9,-
CSARDQVEQYF,TRBV20-1,-
CAWSRPGGGQPQHF,TRBV30,-
CASSVGAGENLNTQYF,TRBV9,-